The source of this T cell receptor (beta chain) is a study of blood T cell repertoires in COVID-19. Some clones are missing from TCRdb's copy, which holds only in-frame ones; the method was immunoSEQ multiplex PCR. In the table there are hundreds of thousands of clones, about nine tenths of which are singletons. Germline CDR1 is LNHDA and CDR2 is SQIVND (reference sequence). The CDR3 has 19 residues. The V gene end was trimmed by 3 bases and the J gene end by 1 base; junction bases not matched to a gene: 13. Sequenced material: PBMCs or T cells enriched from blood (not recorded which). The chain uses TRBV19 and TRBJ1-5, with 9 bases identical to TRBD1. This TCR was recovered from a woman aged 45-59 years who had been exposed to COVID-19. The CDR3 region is CASSIGQGNLKLSNQPQHF. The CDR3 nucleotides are TGTGCCAGTAGTATTGGACAGGGGAACCTGAAGTTGAGCAATCAGCCCCAGCATTTT.